This entry features one T cell receptor beta chain sequence. What antigen it recognizes has not been identified. No per-base quality is available; no much larger clone lies one base away. Each collaborating institution followed its own protocols to collect whole blood in K2EDTA tubes. For TCRbeta analysis, collaborators shipped samples as frozen whole blood, isolated PBMCs, or DNA extracted from either of those sample types. The data were obtained in a study of blood T cell repertoires in COVID-19 (dated by TCRdb to about 2020). Context from the whole study: The collaborator samples originated in the United States, Italy and Spain and spanned the acute and convalescent phases of COVID-19. Deeply sampled blood TCRbeta repertoires from subjects exposed to, actively infected with, or recovered from COVID-19 were included in the dataset. A de-identified subject ID, COVID-19 status, age in years and sex were almost always included in the sample metadata. The material from the prospective study consisted of cDNA or gDNA derived from T cells, B-cell-depleted T cells, or PBMCs. The samples were drawn from two sources: the first 160 participants of the ongoing ImmuneRACE study, and 1,254 subjects contributed by 6 global collaborators. Where available, HLA class I and class II types were obtained from metadata supplied by the sample provider rather than from assay-based typing. The repertoires were released in a freely available public database meant as a resource for research on the immune response to SARS-CoV-2.

The immunoSEQ Assay, a bias-controlled multiplex PCR, was used to amplify TCRbeta CDR3 regions from genomic DNA. The study's processing was this. Nucleated cell counts per sample were estimated from amplification of reference gene primers within the assay. To quantify the absolute abundance of each unique TCRbeta CDR3 rearrangement, sequence reads were collapsed and filtered. For each sample, productive Simpson clonality was calculated as the square root of Simpson's diversity index across productive rearrangements. TCRdb limited this immuneACCESS table to in-frame rearrangements with V and J called. A share of clones is missing; checked studies link under half to unresolved V genes, and the rest is unexplained. From that table come the V and J calls and clone size; the DNA was used to work out D and trimming. The sample table shows over 200,000 clones, and under 90% are seen once. The ten biggest clones cover 15% to 20% of the sample.

The paper's findings and limits, for the study overall: How much clinical and demographic metadata was included differed by source and by participant, and the metadata was provided uncurated.

The clonotype was recovered from an elderly woman with active or convalescent COVID-19. Input material: peripheral blood.

The DNA sequence is TGTGCCAGCAGTGAAGTTTCCAGGGGGTGGGAGACCCAGTACTTC. This codes for CASSEVSRGWETQYF. The chain couples TRBV25-1 to TRBJ2-5, and 7 bases in between align with TRBD1. The CDR3 starts with the cysteine, ends with the phenylalanine, and has 15 residues. The sequence is cut down to CDR3 DNA, 45 bases in frame from base 1. V has 2 bases trimmed and J has 5 bases trimmed; junction bases matching no gene number 8. In the germline V gene, CDR1 corresponds to MGHDK and CDR2 to SYGVNS.